Shown below are 18 T cell receptor beta chains from a single sample sequenced in a study of blood T cell repertoires in COVID-19. Libraries were prepared by immunoSEQ multiplex PCR; TCRdb keeps only in-frame clonotypes and omits some of them. The sample includes roughly 330,000 clones, more than 70% of them seen just once. Sample: peripheral blood. Receptors originate from a woman aged 45-60 years with acute or convalescent COVID-19.

This chain links TRBV28 with TRBJ2-7, with D perhaps matching TRBD2 (6 bases). Germline lookup yields CDR1 MDHEN and CDR2 SYDVKM. The CDR3 covers 16 residues. V lost 6 bases and J 6 bases, leaving 24 bases between the germline ends. CDR3 in amino acids: CASSTTGRTPGGEQYV. The CDR3 bases are TGTGCCAGCAGCACCACGGGACGGACACCCGGGGGCGAGCAGTACGTC.

This chain connects TRBV19 to TRBJ2-7; 7 bases are shared with TRBD2. After removal of 3 bases from V and 0 bases from J, the junction contained 2 bases not matched to a gene. The CDR3 contains 14 residues. The germline V gene has CDR1 LNHDA and CDR2 SQIVND (reference sequence). Here the CDR3 reads CASSIRGSSYEQYF. CDR3 DNA: TGTGCCAGTAGTATCCGCGGGAGCTCCTACGAGCAGTACTTC.

In its sample, this clone was seen a few times. V and J are TRBV5-6 and TRBJ1-2, with 7 bases lining up with TRBD1. V lost 0 bases, J lost 7 bases, and 6 bases stayed unmatched. In germline, CDR1 is SGHDT, CDR2 YYEEEE. The CDR3 covers 14 residues. The CDR3 protein is CASSLVDRERGYTF. The DNA for the CDR3 is TGTGCCAGCAGCTTGGTCGACAGGGAACGTGGCTACACCTTC.

The J gene is TRBJ2-3, the V gene TRBV7-3; TRBD2 agrees at 11 bases. Germline V gene data show CDR1 as SGHTA and CDR2 as FQGTGA. Germline trimming cut 5 bases from V and 0 bases from J; bases unmatched to any gene: 7. The CDR3 is made up of 17 amino acids. CDR3: CASSPSLAGESTDTQYF. DNA for the CDR3: TGTGCCAGCAGCCCTTCACTAGCGGGAGAAAGCACAGATACGCAGTATTTT.

The CDR3 coding sequence is TGTGCCAGCAGCCCCGGCGGAGCCCTCGAGCAGTACTTC. Translating it yields CASSPGGALEQYF. This chain uses TRBV6-2 or TRBV6-3 with TRBJ2-7, with no clear D. The germline V gene has CDR1 MNHEY and CDR2 SVGEGT. CDR3 length: 13 amino acids. The V end lost 6 bases, the J end lost 6 bases, and 15 bases lay between the germline ends.

This chain links TRBV6-4 with TRBJ2-2; unclear D gene. V lost 0 bases, J lost 3 bases, and 11 bases lay in between. The CDR3 contains 16 residues. Looked up from germline, CDR1 is MRHNA and CDR2 is SNTAGT. The DNA for the CDR3 is TGTGCCAGCAGTGACTCAAAAACAGACCACACCGGGGAGCTGTTTTTT. This sequence encodes CASSDSKTDHTGELFF.

CDR3 amino acids: CAWSPGGAFF. CDR3 sequence (DNA): TGTGCCTGGAGCCCCGGGGGAGCTTTCTTT. V and J are TRBV30 and TRBJ1-1; D possibly corresponds to TRBD1 (5 bases). This CDR3 is 10 amino acids long. Per germline, CDR1 GTSNPN and CDR2 SVGIG (reference sequence). V was clipped by 3 bases and J by 10 bases, with 9 bases between them.

The rearrangement joins TRBV9 to TRBJ2-1; 8 positions agree with TRBD1. V lost 4 bases and J lost 7; bases outside the gene matches: 10. CDR3 length: 15 residues. CDR1 is SGDLS, CDR2 YYNGEE, per germline. CDR3: CASSLGQGYRNEQFF. CDR3 nucleotide sequence: TGTGCCAGCAGCTTAGGACAGGGTTACAGGAATGAGCAGTTCTTC. Based on the CDR3 plus reference TRBV9 and TRBJ2-1, the full variable domain is DSGVTQTPKHLITATGQRVTLRCSPRSGDLSVYWYQQSLDQGLQFLIQYYNGEERAKGNILERFSAQQFPDLHSELNLSSLELGDSALYFCASSLGQGYRNEQFFGPGTRLTVL.

The rearrangement joins TRBV11-2 to TRBJ1-6; D is possibly TRBD1 (5 bases). The CDR3 sequence is 12 residues long. V lost 6 bases to trimming and J lost 16 bases, with 16 bases between them. CDR1 is SGHAT and CDR2 is FQNNGV in the germline V gene. CDR3 nucleotide sequence: TGTGCCAGCAGTTCGGGACTTCCAAGACTCCACTTT. This encodes CASSSGLPRLHF.

This chain connects TRBV3-1 (or the pseudogene TRBV3-2) to TRBJ1-1; 7 bases line up with TRBD1. Germline V CDR1 and CDR2: LGHDT, YNNKEL (reference sequence). The CDR3 extends over 14 amino acids. The V segment lost 5 bases and the J segment 6 bases; nucleotides outside the gene matches: 9. CDR3 in amino acids: CASSGNRGIAEAFF. The CDR3 DNA reads TGTGCCAGCAGCGGTAACAGGGGAATCGCTGAAGCTTTCTTT.

The chain uses TRBV30 and TRBJ2-5; TRBD2 agrees at 12 bases. Trimming took 6 bases from V and 2 from J; bases not matched to a gene: 4. Per the germline V gene, CDR1 is GTSNPN and CDR2 is SVGIG (reference sequence). The CDR3 covers 14 residues. The CDR3 loop reads CACGTSGRQETQYF. The DNA for the CDR3 is TGTGCCTGTGGGACTAGCGGGCGGCAAGAGACCCAGTACTTC.

V and J are TRBV18 and TRBJ2-7, with D unclear. V was clipped by 2 bases and J by 3 bases, with 8 bases between them. Germline V gene data show CDR1 as KGHSH and CDR2 as LQKENI. The length of the CDR3 is 13 residues. As DNA, the CDR3 is TGTGCCAGCTCACCAACGAGCGACTACGAGCAGTACTTC. Its protein is CASSPTSDYEQYF.

This clone was seen a handful of times. The CDR3, as DNA: TGTGCCTGGAGTCCTAATAGCAATCAGCCCCAGCATTTT. Protein product: CAWSPNSNQPQHF. The V gene is TRBV30, the J gene TRBJ1-5, with D uncertain. Germline lookup yields CDR1 GTSNPN and CDR2 SVGIG (reference sequence). With 2 bases removed from V and 0 bases from J, the gap between germline ends came to 5 bases. The CDR3 extends over 13 amino acids.

This clone was counted a single time. The rearrangement uses TRBV12-5 and TRBJ2-2; 7 bases fit TRBD1. This CDR3 spans 17 amino acids. The V gene end was trimmed by 5 bases and the J gene end by 1 base; junction bases not matched to a gene: 10. Germline V gene data show CDR1 as LGHNT and CDR2 as FRNRAP. CDR3 sequence: CASGPYSGTENTGELFF. The CDR3 DNA sequence: TGTGCTAGTGGTCCGTACTCCGGGACAGAGAACACCGGGGAGCTGTTTTTT. Variable domain in full (rest from reference TRBV12-5 and TRBJ2-2): DARVTQTPRHKVTEMGQEVTMRCQPILGHNTVFWYRQTMMQGLELLAYFRNRAPLDDSGMPKDRFSAEMPDATLATLKIQPSEPRDSAVYFCASGPYSGTENTGELFFGEGSRLTVL.

CDR3 amino acids: CASSEGAGDTEAFF. The CDR3 DNA reads TGTGCCAGCAGTGAGGGGGCTGGGGACACTGAAGCTTTCTTT. The V call is TRBV2, the J call TRBJ1-1; weak D call: TRBD1 (6 bases). The CDR3 spans 14 residues. Germline V lookup: CDR1 SNHLY, CDR2 FYNNEI. V gave up 3 bases and J gave up 3 bases, with 11 bases separating them. The full variable domain, rest sourced from reference TRBV2 and TRBJ1-1, is EPEVTQTPSHQVTQMGQEVILRCVPISNHLYFYWYRQILGQKVEFLVSFYNNEISEKSEIFDDQFSVERPDGSNFTLKIRSTKLEDSAMYFCASSEGAGDTEAFFGQGTRLTVV.

The chain couples TRBV11-1 to TRBJ2-5, with TRBD1 matching 7 bases. The germline gives CDR1 SGHAT, CDR2 FQDESV (reference sequence). The CDR3 consists of 12 residues. V lost 4 bases to trimming and J lost 7 bases; unmatched junction nucleotides: 3. The CDR3 spells CASSSTGATQYF. The CDR3 DNA follows: TGTGCCAGCAGCTCCACAGGGGCGACCCAGTACTTC.

The genes are TRBV14 and TRBJ1-2, with D perhaps matching TRBD1 (5 bases). V lost 4 bases and J 4 bases, leaving 25 bases between the germline ends. The CDR3 length is 18 residues. The V gene's germline CDR1 is SGHDN and CDR2 FVKESK. Written as DNA, the CDR3 is TGTGCCAGCAGCCTGAAGTTAGGGCAGGTGGGGCCTGTCTATGGCTACACCTTC. As protein: CASSLKLGQVGPVYGYTF. Drawing the rest from reference TRBV14 and TRBJ1-2, the complete variable domain is EAGVTQFPSHSVIEKGQTVTLRCDPISGHDNLYWYRRVMGKEIKFLLHFVKESKQDESGMPNNRFLAERTGGTYSTLKVQPAELEDSGVYFCASSLKLGQVGPVYGYTFGSGTRLTVV.

The chain is built from TRBV18 and TRBJ1-5; D not certain. Per germline, CDR1 KGHSH and CDR2 LQKENI. The CDR3 loop spans 12 amino acids. Trimming stripped 8 bases from V and 6 bases from J, with 11 bases between. CDR3 sequence: CASLSPGQPQHF. The DNA of the CDR3 is TGTGCCAGCCTAAGCCCGGGTCAGCCCCAGCATTTT. Full variable domain (remainder filled in from reference TRBV18 and TRBJ1-5): NAGVMQNPRHLVRRRGQEARLRCSPMKGHSHVYWYRQLPEEGLKFMVYLQKENIIDESGMPKERFSAEFPKEGPSILRIQQVVRGDSAAYFCASLSPGQPQHFGDGTRLSIL.